This T cell receptor (beta chain) stems from a study of shared clonotypes between healthy human individuals. Background on the study: The cohort comprised a couple of women and a few men. Their ages spanned 18 to 49 years.

The CDR3 is 13 amino acids. With 3 bases removed from V and 8 bases from J, the gap between germline ends came to 13 bases. From germline, CDR1 is WSHSY and CDR2 SAAADI. Produced via immunoSEQ multiplex PCR; TCRdb's table is partial and in-frame only. The sample has millions of clones, approximately 90% seen once; the top ten hold over 0.12%. The sequenced material came from naive CD4+ T cells sorted from blood. The sample's subset: CD45RA+ positively selected. The TCR originated in a young man in good health. The chain combines TRBV10-2 with TRBJ1-2; D call uncertain. CDR3: CASSELSTGGYTF. CDR3 in DNA: TGCGCCAGCAGTGAACTCTCAACGGGGGGCTACACCTTC.